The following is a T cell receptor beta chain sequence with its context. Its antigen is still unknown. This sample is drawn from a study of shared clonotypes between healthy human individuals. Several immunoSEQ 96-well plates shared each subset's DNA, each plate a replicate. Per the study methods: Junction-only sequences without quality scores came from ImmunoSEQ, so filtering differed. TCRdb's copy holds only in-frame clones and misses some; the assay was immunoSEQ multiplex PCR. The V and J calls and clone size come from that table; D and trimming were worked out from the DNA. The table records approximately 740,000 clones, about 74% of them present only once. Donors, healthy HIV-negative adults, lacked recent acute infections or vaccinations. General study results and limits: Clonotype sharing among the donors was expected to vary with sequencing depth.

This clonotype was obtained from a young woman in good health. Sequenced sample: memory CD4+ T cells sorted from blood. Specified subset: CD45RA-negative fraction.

The chain's CDR3 is CASSQAGGHEQFF. In nucleotides, the CDR3 is TGTGCCAGCAGCCAAGCAGGGGGACATGAGCAGTTCTTC. This sequence joins TRBV14 and TRBJ2-1; 7 nucleotides match TRBD1. Germline V gives CDR1 SGHDN, CDR2 FVKESK. The CDR3 extends over 13 amino acids. J gave up 8 bases and V 1 base, and 2 bases lay outside the gene matches.